The clone carrying this T cell receptor beta chain was observed a few times. Its specificity is unknown. The data belong to a study of T-cell memory formation after mild COVID-19. Whole-study results and caveats: Contracting clones from day 15 to 85 showed balanced CD4/CD8; later expanders favored CD4+. There were some responding clones in pre-infection memory, which suggested that cross-reactive memory had joined.

A single record per CDR3 protein comes from TCRdb applying MiXCR to the 5' RACE reads. The table lists around 370,000 distinct CDR3 sequences, under 25% of them singletons. Germline V CDR1 and CDR2: KGHDR, SFDVKD. With 7 bases clipped from V and 1 base from J, the junction kept 13 bases outside the gene matches. The CDR3 sequence is 17 residues long. The chain joins TRBV24-1 to TRBJ2-7, with TRBD1 matching over 9 bases. This TCR was sampled from an adult woman who had mild COVID-19 (a few samples of this study predate the infection). Cell type and time point are not known. The sample was PBMCs or a T cell subset sorted from them (not recorded which). This CDR3 is CATSPSSDRGFSYEQYF. DNA of the CDR3: TGTGCCACCAGCCCTTCCTCGGACAGGGGATTTTCCTACGAGCAGTACTTC.